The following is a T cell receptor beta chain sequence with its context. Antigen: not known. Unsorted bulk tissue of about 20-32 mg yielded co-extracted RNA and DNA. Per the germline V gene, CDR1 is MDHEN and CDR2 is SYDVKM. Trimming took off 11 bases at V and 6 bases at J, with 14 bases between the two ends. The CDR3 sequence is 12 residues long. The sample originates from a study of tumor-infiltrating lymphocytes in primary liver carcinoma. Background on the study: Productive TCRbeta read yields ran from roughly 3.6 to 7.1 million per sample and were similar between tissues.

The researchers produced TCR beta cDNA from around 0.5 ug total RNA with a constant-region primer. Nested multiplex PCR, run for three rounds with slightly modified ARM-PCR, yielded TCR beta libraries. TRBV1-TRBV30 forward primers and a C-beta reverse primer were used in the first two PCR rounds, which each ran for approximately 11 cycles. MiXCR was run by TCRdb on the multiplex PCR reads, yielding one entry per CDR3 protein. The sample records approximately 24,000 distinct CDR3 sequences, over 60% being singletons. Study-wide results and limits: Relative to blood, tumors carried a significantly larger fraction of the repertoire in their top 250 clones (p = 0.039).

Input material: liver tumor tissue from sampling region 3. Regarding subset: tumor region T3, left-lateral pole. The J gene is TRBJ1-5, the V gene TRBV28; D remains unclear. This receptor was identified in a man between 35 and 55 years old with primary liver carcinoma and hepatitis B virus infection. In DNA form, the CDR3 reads TGTGCCGGTCGAAACTACGGTCAGCCCCAGCATTTT. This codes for CAGRNYGQPQHF.